The entry that follows covers one T cell receptor (beta chain) sequence. The clone's antigen remains unknown. Base qualities are missing; no much larger clone stands one base away. The data stem from a study of blood T cell repertoires in COVID-19 (TCRdb year 2020). Study-wide context: The collaborator samples originated in the United States, Italy and Spain and spanned the acute and convalescent phases of COVID-19. The material from the prospective study consisted of cDNA or gDNA derived from T cells, B-cell-depleted T cells, or PBMCs. The dataset comprised deeply sampled blood TCRbeta repertoires from subjects exposed to, actively infected with, or recovered from COVID-19. Where available, HLA class I and class II types were taken from metadata supplied by the sample provider and were not determined by assay-based typing. Nearly every sample came with metadata listing a de-identified subject ID, COVID-19 status, age in years and sex. The samples were drawn from the first 160 participants of the ongoing ImmuneRACE study and from some 1,300 subjects provided by 6 global collaborators. A freely available public database, intended as a resource for researchers studying the immune response to SARS-CoV-2, is where the repertoires were released. On the study overall, not on this receptor specifically: The amount of clinical and demographic metadata varied by source and participant and was provided uncurated.

TCRbeta CDR3 regions were amplified from genomic DNA by means of the immunoSEQ Assay, a bias-controlled multiplex PCR. The study's processing was this. Nucleated cell counts per sample were estimated from amplification of reference gene primers within the assay. To quantify the absolute abundance of each unique TCRbeta CDR3 rearrangement, sequence reads were collapsed and filtered. Productive Simpson clonality was computed per sample as the square root of Simpson's diversity index over productive rearrangements. TCRdb stores this immuneACCESS table with in-frame sequences only. Part of the clones is absent; in the studies checked, under half of the shortfall reflects unresolved V genes, and no reason is known for the rest. The V and J calls and clone size come from that table; D and trimming were worked out from the DNA. The sample contains 150,000 to 160,000 clones, 75% to 90% of them found a single time. The biggest ten clones account for around 16% of the sample.

The collaborating institutions used their own protocols to collect whole blood in K2EDTA tubes. For TCRbeta analysis, collaborators shipped samples as frozen whole blood, isolated PBMCs, or DNA extracted from either of those sample types. The germline V gene gives CDR1 as SGHTA and CDR2 as FQGTGA. V was cut back by 0 bases and J by 5 bases, leaving a gap of 8 bases between them. CDR3 length: 15 amino acids, cysteine to phenylalanine. This entry keeps only the CDR3 DNA: 45 bases, framed from base 1. The chain is assembled from TRBV7-3 and TRBJ1-6; TRBD1 could be the D gene, as 6 bases match. The specimen was peripheral blood. The receptor comes from a woman between 35 and 50 years old with acute or convalescent COVID-19. Here is the DNA: TGTGCCAGCAGCTTAACAGGGGGTCATAATTCACCCCTCCACTTT. Its protein product is CASSLTGGHNSPLHF.